These 5 T cell receptor beta chains originate from one sample sequenced in a study of shared clonotypes between healthy human individuals. TCRdb's table, derived via immunoSEQ multiplex PCR, lists solely in-frame clones and lacks some. The sample includes fewer than 600,000 clones, roughly 77% of them seen just once. Specimen: PBMCs. Source of these receptors: a woman in her forties in good health. Some clones in this sample may be carry-over from other donors' samples.

This chain links TRBV27 with TRBJ1-1; D unresolved. The V and J ends lost 6 bases and 1 base respectively, with 15 bases between them. Germline V gene lookup returns CDR1 MNHEY and CDR2 SMNVEV (reference sequence). The CDR3 length is 15 residues. In DNA form, the CDR3 reads TGTGCCAGCAGACACAATAACGACCCGAACACTGAAGCTTTCTTT. Translated: CASRHNNDPNTEAFF.

V and J are TRBV30 and TRBJ2-1; possible D gene TRBD2, 5 bases. Germline assignment: CDR1 GTSNPN and CDR2 SVGIG (reference sequence). The ends were cut back, 0 bases at V and 6 bases at J, with 12 bases in the middle. The CDR3 totals 14 residues. In DNA, the CDR3 is TGTGCCTGGAGTGTTCCGGGGTTTACCAATGAGCAGTTCTTC. It translates to CAWSVPGFTNEQFF.

V is TRBV27 and J is TRBJ2-2; D call uncertain. The CDR3 loop spans 13 amino acids. The germline V gene has CDR1 MNHEY and CDR2 SMNVEV (reference sequence). V lost 6 bases and J 4 bases, leaving 9 bases between the germline ends. CDR3 coding DNA: TGTGCCAGCAGCAATCTTATCACCGGGGAGCTGTTTTTT. It encodes CASSNLITGELFF.

Comment on this clone: A much larger clone is a single base away; this may be a read error. The rearrangement links TRBV5-6 to TRBJ1-2; weak D call: TRBD1 (6 bases). Looked up from germline, CDR1 is SGHDT and CDR2 is YYEEEE. Trimming left V 4 bases short and J 9 bases short, with 16 bases between. The CDR3 has 13 amino acids. The CDR3 DNA sequence: TGTGCCAGCAGCCTCGGACAGTATGCTCGCTACACCTTC. Amino acids: CASSLGQYARYTF.

This rearrangement joins TRBV4-1 to TRBJ1-1; D is undetermined. V was pared by 1 base and J by 11 bases, with 5 bases between. Germline V gives CDR1 MGHRA, CDR2 YSYEKL. The CDR3 totals 10 residues. CDR3 DNA sequence: TGCGCCAGCAGCCAAGTGACGGCTTTCTTT. Its translation: CASSQVTAFF.